This T cell receptor beta chain was identified in a study of shared clonotypes between healthy human individuals. V was cut by 2 bases and J by 5 bases, with 8 bases left in between. The length of the CDR3 is 13 residues. Germline loops: CDR1 MNHEY, CDR2 SMNVEV (reference sequence). Data came from immunoSEQ multiplex PCR; TCRdb stores just in-frame clones and leaves some out. The table shows roughly 1.5 million clones, with 95% to 99% occurring only once. The receptor comes from a man aged 25-45 years in good health. Sequenced sample: naive CD4+ T cells sorted from blood. Noted subset: CD45RA+ positively selected. This chain connects TRBV27 to TRBJ2-3; TRBD1 is a possible D gene (5 bases). CDR3 sequence: CASSLGAGDTQYF. The CDR3 DNA follows: TGTGCCAGCAGTTTAGGGGCAGGAGATACGCAGTATTTT.